A single sample gave rise to the 12 T cell receptor beta chains below, sequenced in a study of cytomegalovirus exposure and HLA in healthy donors. The PCR ran on 60 Vbeta and 13 Jbeta primers. TCRdb's table, derived via immunoSEQ multiplex PCR, lists solely in-frame clones and lacks some. The profile shows about 140,000 clones, 60% to 85% of them singletons. Sequenced input: PBMCs. The receptors come from a male donor in good health and CMV-seropositive.

This clone showed up just a few times. The gene calls are TRBV28 and TRBJ2-5; 9 nucleotides align to TRBD2. This CDR3 is 16 amino acids long. The germline CDR1 and CDR2 sequences are MDHEN and SYDVKM. V gave up 5 bases and J gave up 4 bases; unmatched junction bases: 11. This CDR3 reads CASSAQLAGWGETQYF. The CDR3 nucleotides are TGTGCCAGCAGTGCCCAACTAGCGGGCTGGGGAGAGACCCAGTACTTC.

This clone was detected only a few times. The V and J genes are TRBV27 and TRBJ1-1, with D tentatively TRBD1 (6 bases). From germline, CDR1 is MNHEY and CDR2 SMNVEV (reference sequence). Trimming shortened V by 5 bases and J by 2 bases, and 12 bases separated the two germline ends. The CDR3 is made up of 14 amino acids. CDR3 residues: CASSADRLNTEAFF. In DNA, the CDR3 is TGTGCCAGCAGTGCTGACAGGCTAAACACTGAAGCTTTCTTT.

This clone has more than one count but fewer than ten. This chain's CDR3 is CASSPERLAGGKDTQYF. The CDR3 nucleotides are TGTGCCAGCAGCCCCGAGCGGCTAGCGGGGGGCAAAGATACGCAGTATTTT. V and J are TRBV7-8 and TRBJ2-3; 11 nucleotides align to TRBD2. The length of the CDR3 is 17 residues. The germline gives CDR1 SGHVS, CDR2 FQNEAQ. V was clipped by 5 bases and J by 5 bases; unmatched bases: 12.

The rearrangement links TRBV5-1 to TRBJ1-1; 9 positions match TRBD1. V lost 4 bases, J lost 5 bases, and 6 bases stayed unmatched. The CDR3 has 14 amino acids. Germline V gene sequence: CDR1 SGHRS, CDR2 YFSETQ. The CDR3 loop reads CASSPGTGRTEAFF. DNA for the CDR3: TGCGCCAGCAGCCCAGGGACAGGGAGGACTGAAGCTTTCTTT.

The chain combines TRBV11-2 with TRBJ2-2, with 7 bases identical to TRBD2. Per the germline V gene, CDR1 is SGHAT and CDR2 is FQNNGV. The CDR3 has 16 residues. V shed 1 base, J shed 3 bases, and the junction held 5 bases outside the gene matches. The CDR3 sequence is CASSLAPSGHTGELFF. The CDR3, as DNA: TGTGCCAGCAGCTTAGCTCCTAGCGGTCACACCGGGGAGCTGTTTTTT.

The chain employs TRBV4-3 and TRBJ2-3, with D perhaps TRBD1 (5 bases). The CDR3 extends over 13 amino acids. The V end was cut by 5 bases, the J end by 6 bases, with 12 bases between. Germline loops: CDR1 LGHNA, CDR2 YSLEER. The CDR3 coding sequence is TGCGCCAGCAGCGCCCAGGGTGGGGATACGCAGTATTTT. As protein: CASSAQGGDTQYF.

The chain carries TRBV19 and TRBJ2-3; TRBD2 agrees at 7 bases. Trimming took 5 bases from V and 2 from J; bases not matched to a gene: 7. CDR3 length equals 15 residues. The germline V gene encodes CDR1 LNHDA and CDR2 SQIVND (reference sequence). CDR3 bases: TGTGCCAGTAGTTGGGACGGGAGGTCCACAGATACGCAGTATTTT. Translated, it gives CASSWDGRSTDTQYF.

The chain is built from TRBV5-1 and TRBJ2-7; tentative D call: TRBD2 (5 bases). Germline V gene lookup returns CDR1 SGHRS and CDR2 YFSETQ. The CDR3 has 15 residues. V was shortened by 1 base and J by 0 bases, with 11 bases between the two germline ends. The DNA of the CDR3 is TGCGCCAGCAGCTTGAGCGGAGTGAGCTCCTACGAGCAGTACTTC. Its translation is CASSLSGVSSYEQYF.

The CDR3 coding sequence is TGTGCCAGCAGTTCGTTTCTAGCCGACACCGGGGAGCTGTTTTTT. This encodes CASSSFLADTGELFF. The V gene is TRBV27, the J gene TRBJ2-2; the D gene is possibly TRBD2 (5 bases). The CDR3 runs to 15 residues. V dropped 4 bases and J dropped 3 bases, with 12 bases sitting between them. Germline lookup yields CDR1 MNHEY and CDR2 SMNVEV (reference sequence).

The chain is built from TRBV4-1 and TRBJ1-3; D may be TRBD1 (6 bases). The CDR3 is made up of 15 amino acids. The V gene lost 2 bases and the J gene lost 2 bases, with 10 bases spanning the gap. CDR1 MGHRA and CDR2 YSYEKL come from the germline V gene. The CDR3 here is CASSQRQEAGNTIYF. The CDR3 DNA sequence: TGCGCCAGCAGCCAAAGACAGGAGGCTGGAAACACCATATATTTT.

The V gene is TRBV11-2, the J gene TRBJ2-5; tentatively, D is TRBD1 (5 bases). From germline, CDR1 is SGHAT and CDR2 FQNNGV. V lost 0 bases, J lost 4 bases, and 12 bases lay in between. The CDR3 is 15 residues long. This chain's CDR3 is CASSLEIRDGETQYF. The CDR3 nucleotides are TGTGCCAGCAGCTTAGAAATCAGGGATGGAGAGACCCAGTACTTC.

The chain combines TRBV7-9 with TRBJ2-1; a weak D match, TRBD2 (5 bases). The CDR3 is 17 amino acids. V was cut by 4 bases and J by 0 bases, with 16 bases left in between. Per the germline V gene, CDR1 is SEHNR and CDR2 is FQNEAQ (reference sequence). The CDR3 bases are TGTGCCAGCAGCTCTAGCCCGATGATAGGCTCCTACAATGAGCAGTTCTTC. Protein sequence: CASSSSPMIGSYNEQFF.